The present T cell receptor beta chain was sequenced within a study of cytomegalovirus exposure and HLA in healthy donors. This PCR relied on a set of 60 Vbeta primers and 13 Jbeta primers. Some clones are missing from TCRdb's copy, which holds only in-frame ones; the method was immunoSEQ multiplex PCR. The profile shows about 140,000 clones, 80% to 85% of them singletons. Trimming shortened V by 2 bases and J by 3 bases, and 8 bases separated the two germline ends. Germline lookup yields CDR1 SGHRS and CDR2 YFSETQ. The CDR3 has 13 amino acids. This receptor was identified in a male donor in good health and CMV-seropositive. Sequenced: PBMCs. V gene TRBV5-1 combines with J gene TRBJ1-2; TRBD1 is a possible D gene (6 bases). CDR3 in DNA: TGCGCCAGCAGCTTAGGGGGAGACTATGGCTACACCTTC. Its translation: CASSLGGDYGYTF.